This T cell receptor beta chain was observed in a study of cytomegalovirus exposure and HLA in healthy donors. Germline loops: CDR1 SGHVS, CDR2 FQNEAQ. This CDR3 region has 17 residues. V trimming: 5 bases; J trimming: 5 bases; junction bases outside the gene matches: 11. A note on this clone: Its antigen is undetermined.

PCR was performed using 60 Vbeta and 13 Jbeta primers. Assay: immunoSEQ multiplex PCR; the TCRdb copy retains only in-frame clones and omits some. The sample carries roughly 89,000 clones, about 80% recorded once. Regarding the study as a whole: The majority of TCR sequences were rare, yet some public TCRs appeared in many donors. TRBV6-2, TRBV6-3 and some other V segments were unresolvable in 87-base-pair reads. According to the study, approximately 150 TCR beta chains were cytomegalovirus-associated.

The rearrangement links TRBV7-8 to TRBJ1-6; 8 bases are shared with TRBD1. The TCR originated in a man aged 25-45 years in good health and CMV-seropositive. Sequenced input: PBMCs. The CDR3 sequence is CASSLDPRTGNNSPLHF. In nucleotides, the CDR3 is TGTGCCAGCAGCCTAGACCCTAGGACAGGGAATAATTCACCCCTCCACTTT.